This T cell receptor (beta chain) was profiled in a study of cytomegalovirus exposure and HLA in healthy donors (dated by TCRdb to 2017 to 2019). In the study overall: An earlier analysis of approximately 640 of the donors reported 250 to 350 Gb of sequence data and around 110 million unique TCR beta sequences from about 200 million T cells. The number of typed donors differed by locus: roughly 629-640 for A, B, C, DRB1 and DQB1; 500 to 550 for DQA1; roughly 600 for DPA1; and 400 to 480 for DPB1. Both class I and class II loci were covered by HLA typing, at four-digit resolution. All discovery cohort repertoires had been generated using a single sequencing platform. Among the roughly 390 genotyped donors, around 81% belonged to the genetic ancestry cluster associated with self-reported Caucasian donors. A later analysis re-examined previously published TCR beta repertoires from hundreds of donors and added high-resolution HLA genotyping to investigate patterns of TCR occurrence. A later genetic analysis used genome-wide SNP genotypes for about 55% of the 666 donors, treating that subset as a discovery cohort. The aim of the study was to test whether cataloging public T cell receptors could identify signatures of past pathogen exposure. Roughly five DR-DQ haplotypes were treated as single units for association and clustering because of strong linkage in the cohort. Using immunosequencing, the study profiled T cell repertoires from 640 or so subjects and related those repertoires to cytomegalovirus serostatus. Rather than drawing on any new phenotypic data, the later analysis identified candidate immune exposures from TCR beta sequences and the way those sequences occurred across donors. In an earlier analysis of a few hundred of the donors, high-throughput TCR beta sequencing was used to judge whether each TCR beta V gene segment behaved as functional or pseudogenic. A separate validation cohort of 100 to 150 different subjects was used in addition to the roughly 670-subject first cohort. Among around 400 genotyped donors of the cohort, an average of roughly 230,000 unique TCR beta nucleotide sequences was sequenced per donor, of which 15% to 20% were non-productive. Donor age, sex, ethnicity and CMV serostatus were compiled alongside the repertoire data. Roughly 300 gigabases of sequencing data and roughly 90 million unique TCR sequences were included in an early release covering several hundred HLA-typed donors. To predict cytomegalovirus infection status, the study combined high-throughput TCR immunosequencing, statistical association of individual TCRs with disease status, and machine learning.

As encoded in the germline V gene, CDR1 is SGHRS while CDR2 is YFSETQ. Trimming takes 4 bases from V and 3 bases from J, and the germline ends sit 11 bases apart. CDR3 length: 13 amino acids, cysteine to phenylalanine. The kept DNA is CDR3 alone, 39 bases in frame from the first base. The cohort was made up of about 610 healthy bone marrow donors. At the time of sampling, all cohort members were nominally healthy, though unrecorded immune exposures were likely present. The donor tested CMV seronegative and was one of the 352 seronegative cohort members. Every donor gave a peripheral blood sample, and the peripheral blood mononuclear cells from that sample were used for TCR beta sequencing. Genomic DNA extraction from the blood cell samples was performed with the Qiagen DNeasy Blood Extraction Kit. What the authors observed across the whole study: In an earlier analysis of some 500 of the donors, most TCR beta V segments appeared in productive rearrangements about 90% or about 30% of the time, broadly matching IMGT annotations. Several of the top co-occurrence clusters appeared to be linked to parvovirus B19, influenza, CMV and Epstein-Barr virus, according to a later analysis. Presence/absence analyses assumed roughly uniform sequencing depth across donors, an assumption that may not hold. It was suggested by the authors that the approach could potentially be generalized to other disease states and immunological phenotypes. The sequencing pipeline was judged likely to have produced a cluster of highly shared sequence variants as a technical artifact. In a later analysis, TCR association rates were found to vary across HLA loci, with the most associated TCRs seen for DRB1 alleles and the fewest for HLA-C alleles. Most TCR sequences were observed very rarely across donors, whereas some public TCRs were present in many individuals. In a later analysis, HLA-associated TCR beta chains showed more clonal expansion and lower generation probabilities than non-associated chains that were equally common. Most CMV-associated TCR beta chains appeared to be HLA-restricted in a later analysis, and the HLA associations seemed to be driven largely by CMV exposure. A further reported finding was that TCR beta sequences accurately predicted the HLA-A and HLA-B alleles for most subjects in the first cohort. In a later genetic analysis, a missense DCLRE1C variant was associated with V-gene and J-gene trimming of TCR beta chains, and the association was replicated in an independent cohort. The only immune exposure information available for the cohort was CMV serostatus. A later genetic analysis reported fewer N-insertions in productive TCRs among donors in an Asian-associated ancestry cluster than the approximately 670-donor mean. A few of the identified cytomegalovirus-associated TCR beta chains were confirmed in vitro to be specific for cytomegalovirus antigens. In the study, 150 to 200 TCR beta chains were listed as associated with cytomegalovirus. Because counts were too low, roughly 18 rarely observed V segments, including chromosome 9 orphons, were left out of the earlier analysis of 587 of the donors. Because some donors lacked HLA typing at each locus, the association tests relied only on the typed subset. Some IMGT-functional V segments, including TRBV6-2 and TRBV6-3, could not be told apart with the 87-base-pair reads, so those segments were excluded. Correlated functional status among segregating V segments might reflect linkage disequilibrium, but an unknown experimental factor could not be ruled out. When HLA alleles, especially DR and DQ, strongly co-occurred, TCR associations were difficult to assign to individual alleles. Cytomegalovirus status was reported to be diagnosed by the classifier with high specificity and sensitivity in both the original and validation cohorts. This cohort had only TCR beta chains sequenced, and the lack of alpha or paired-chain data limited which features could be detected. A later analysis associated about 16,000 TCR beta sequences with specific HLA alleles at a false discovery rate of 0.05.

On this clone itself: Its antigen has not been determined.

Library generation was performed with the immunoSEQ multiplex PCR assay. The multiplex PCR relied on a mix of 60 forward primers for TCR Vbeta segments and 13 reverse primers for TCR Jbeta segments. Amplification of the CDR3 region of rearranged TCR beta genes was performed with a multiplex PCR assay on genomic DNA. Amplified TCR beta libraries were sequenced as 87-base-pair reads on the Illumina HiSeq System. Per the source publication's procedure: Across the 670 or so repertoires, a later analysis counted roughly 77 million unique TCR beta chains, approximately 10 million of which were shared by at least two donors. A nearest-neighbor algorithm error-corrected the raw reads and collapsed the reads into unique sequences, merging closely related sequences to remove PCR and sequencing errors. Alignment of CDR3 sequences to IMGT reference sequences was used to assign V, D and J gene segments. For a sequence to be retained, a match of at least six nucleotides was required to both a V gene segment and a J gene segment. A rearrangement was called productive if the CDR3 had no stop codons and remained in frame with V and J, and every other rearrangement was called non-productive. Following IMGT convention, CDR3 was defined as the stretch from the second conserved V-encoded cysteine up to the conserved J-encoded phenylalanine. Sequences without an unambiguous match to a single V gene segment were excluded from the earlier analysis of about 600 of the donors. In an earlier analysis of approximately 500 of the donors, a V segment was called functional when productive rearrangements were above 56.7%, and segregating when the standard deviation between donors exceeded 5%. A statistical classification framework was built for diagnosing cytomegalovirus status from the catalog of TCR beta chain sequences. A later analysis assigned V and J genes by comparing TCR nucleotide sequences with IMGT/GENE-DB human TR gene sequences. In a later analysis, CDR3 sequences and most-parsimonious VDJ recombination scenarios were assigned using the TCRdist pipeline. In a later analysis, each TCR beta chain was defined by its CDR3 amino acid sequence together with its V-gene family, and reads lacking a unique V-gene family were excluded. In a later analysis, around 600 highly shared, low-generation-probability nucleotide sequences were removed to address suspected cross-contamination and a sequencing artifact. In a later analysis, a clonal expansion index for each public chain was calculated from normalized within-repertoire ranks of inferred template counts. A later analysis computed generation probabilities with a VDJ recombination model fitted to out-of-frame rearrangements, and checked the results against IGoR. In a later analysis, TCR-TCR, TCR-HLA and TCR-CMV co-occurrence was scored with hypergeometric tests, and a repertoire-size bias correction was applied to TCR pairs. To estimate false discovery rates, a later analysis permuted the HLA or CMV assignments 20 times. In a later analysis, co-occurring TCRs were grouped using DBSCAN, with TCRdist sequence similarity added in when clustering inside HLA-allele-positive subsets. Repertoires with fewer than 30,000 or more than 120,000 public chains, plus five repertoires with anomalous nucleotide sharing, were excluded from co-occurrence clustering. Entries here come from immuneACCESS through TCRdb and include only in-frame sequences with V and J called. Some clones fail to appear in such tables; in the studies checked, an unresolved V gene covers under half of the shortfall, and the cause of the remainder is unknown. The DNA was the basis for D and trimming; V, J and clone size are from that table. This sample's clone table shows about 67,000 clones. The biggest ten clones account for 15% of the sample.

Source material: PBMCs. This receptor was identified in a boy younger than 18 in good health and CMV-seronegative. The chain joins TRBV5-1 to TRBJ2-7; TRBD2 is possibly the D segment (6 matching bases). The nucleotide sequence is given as TGCGCCAGCAGCCGGGACTTCGACTACGAGCAGTACTTC. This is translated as CASSRDFDYEQYF.